What follows are 10 T cell receptor beta chains derived from one specimen sequenced in a study of cytomegalovirus exposure and HLA in healthy donors. Produced via immunoSEQ multiplex PCR; TCRdb's table is partial and in-frame only. The sample consists of tens of thousands of clones, about 94% of them appearing once. The sequenced sample was PBMCs. All receptors derive from a man younger than 35 in good health and CMV-seropositive.

The rearrangement joins TRBV29-1 to TRBJ1-2; TRBD1 matches 10 bases. Germline trimming cut 7 bases from V and 2 bases from J; bases unmatched to any gene: 4. CDR1 and CDR2 from the germline V gene are SQVTM and ANQGSEA. The CDR3 extends over 13 amino acids. Here the CDR3 reads CSAGTGDNYGYTF. The DNA for the CDR3 is TGCAGCGCCGGGACAGGGGACAACTATGGCTACACCTTC. Drawing the rest from reference TRBV29-1 and TRBJ1-2, the complete variable domain is SAVISQKPSRDICQRGTSLTIQCQVDSQVTMMFWYRQQPGQSLTLIATANQGSEATYESGFVIDKFPISRPNLTFSTLTVSNMSPEDSSIYLCSAGTGDNYGYTFGSGTRLTVV.

The V gene is TRBV7-2, the J gene TRBJ1-3; possibly TRBD1 for D (6 bases). The CDR3 runs 14 residues. V was cut by 4 bases and J by 7 bases, with 14 bases left in between. The germline V gene has CDR1 SGHTA and CDR2 FQGNSA. CDR3 sequence: CASSSRSGENTIYF. The CDR3 coding sequence is TGTGCCAGCAGCTCCAGATCAGGGGAGAACACCATATATTTT.

The chain has TRBV5-1 and TRBJ1-4; the D gene is possibly TRBD1 (6 bases). This CDR3 comprises 17 residues. V gave up 4 bases and J gave up 4 bases, with 20 bases separating them. The V gene's germline CDR1 is SGHRS and CDR2 YFSETQ. CDR3 residues: CASSRGSTGTSNEKLFF. CDR3 bases: TGCGCCAGCAGCCGCGGGTCAACCGGGACAAGTAATGAAAAACTGTTTTTT.

V and J are TRBV19 and TRBJ2-3, with D perhaps TRBD1 (5 bases). Germline V CDR1 and CDR2: LNHDA, SQIVND (reference sequence). Trimming removed 5 bases at V and 5 bases at J, with 20 bases between. CDR3 length: 16 amino acids. CDR3 coding DNA: TGTGCCAGTAGTCGTTGGGGCCAGGTGGGTGTAGATACGCAGTATTTT. This sequence encodes CASSRWGQVGVDTQYF.

This clone appeared once. V usage is TRBV19 and J usage is TRBJ2-1; 9 bases line up with TRBD2. This CDR3 is built from 18 residues. Germline V gene data show CDR1 as LNHDA and CDR2 as SQIVND (reference sequence). The V and J ends lost 0 bases and 7 bases, in that order; junction bases with no gene match: 13. The CDR3 reads CASSIDWSSGMMGNEQFF. CDR3 bases: TGTGCCAGTAGTATAGATTGGTCTAGCGGGATGATGGGTAATGAGCAGTTCTTC.

The genes are TRBV29-1 and TRBJ2-7; perhaps TRBD2 as D (5 bases). This CDR3 has 14 residues. Germline CDR1 reads SQVTM; CDR2 reads ANQGSEA. V was pared by 1 base and J by 0 bases, with 10 bases between. CDR3 in DNA: TGCAGCGTTGAAGTCGGAGGTAGCTCCTACGAGCAGTACTTC. Amino acids: CSVEVGGSSYEQYF.

The rearrangement uses TRBV7-9 and TRBJ1-2, with D hard to call. V dropped 2 bases and J dropped 1 base, with 11 bases sitting between them. Germline CDR1 is SEHNR and CDR2 is FQNEAQ (reference sequence). This CDR3 region has 15 residues. The CDR3, as DNA: TGTGCCAGCAGCTTACACCAGATATATAACTATGGCTACACCTTC. It is translated as CASSLHQIYNYGYTF.

The CDR3 nucleotides are TGCGCCAGCAGCCCCTGGACTAGCGGGAACTCGTTTGAGCAGTTCTTC. Its protein is CASSPWTSGNSFEQFF. The gene calls are TRBV5-1 and TRBJ2-1, with 12 positions matching TRBD2. The CDR3 is made up of 16 amino acids. The J segment lost 9 bases and the V segment lost 4 bases, leaving 11 bases of the junction unmatched. Germline lookup yields CDR1 SGHRS and CDR2 YFSETQ. Drawing the rest from reference TRBV5-1 and TRBJ2-1, the complete variable domain is KAGVTQTPRYLIKTRGQQVTLSCSPISGHRSVSWYQQTPGQGLQFLFEYFSETQRNKGNFPGRFSGRQFSNSRSEMNVSTLELGDSALYLCASSPWTSGNSFEQFFGPGTRLTVL.

The rearrangement links TRBV15 to TRBJ1-2, with D perhaps matching TRBD1 (6 bases). Trimming removed 5 bases from V and 0 bases from J, with 10 bases in between. Looked up from germline, CDR1 is LNHNV and CDR2 is YYDKDF (reference sequence). The CDR3 spans 14 residues. The CDR3 reads CATSQGQTNYGYTF. For the CDR3, the DNA is TGTGCCACCAGCCAAGGACAGACTAACTATGGCTACACCTTC. Variable domain in full (rest from reference TRBV15 and TRBJ1-2): DAMVIQNPRYQVTQFGKPVTLSCSQTLNHNVMYWYQQKSSQAPKLLFHYYDKDFNNEADTPDNFQSRRPNTSFCFLDIRSPGLGDTAMYLCATSQGQTNYGYTFGSGTRLTVV.

The chain recombines TRBV15 with TRBJ2-7; 9 nucleotides line up with TRBD1. From germline, CDR1 is LNHNV and CDR2 YYDKDF (reference sequence). V dropped 3 bases and J dropped 2; count of bases not matched to a gene: 2. The CDR3 has 14 residues. CDR3 sequence reads: CATSSRQGAYEQYF. CDR3 coding DNA: TGTGCCACCAGCAGCCGACAGGGGGCCTACGAGCAGTACTTC.